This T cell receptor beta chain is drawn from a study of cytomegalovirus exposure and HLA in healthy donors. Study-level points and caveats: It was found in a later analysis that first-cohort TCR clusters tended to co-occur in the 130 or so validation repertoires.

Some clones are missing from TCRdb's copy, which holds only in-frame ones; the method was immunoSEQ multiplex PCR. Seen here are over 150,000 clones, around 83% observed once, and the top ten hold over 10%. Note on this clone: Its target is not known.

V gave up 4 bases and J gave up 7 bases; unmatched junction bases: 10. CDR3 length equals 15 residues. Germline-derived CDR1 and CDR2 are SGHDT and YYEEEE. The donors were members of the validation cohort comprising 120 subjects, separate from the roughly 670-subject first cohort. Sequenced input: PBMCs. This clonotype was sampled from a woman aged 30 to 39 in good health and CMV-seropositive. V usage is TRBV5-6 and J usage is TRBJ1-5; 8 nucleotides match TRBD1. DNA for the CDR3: TGTGCCAGCAGCCCCAAGGACAGGGACAGGCAGCCCCAGCATTTT. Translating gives CASSPKDRDRQPQHF.